This T cell receptor beta chain came from a study of cytomegalovirus exposure and HLA in healthy donors. This PCR relied on a set of 60 Vbeta primers and 13 Jbeta primers. Some clones are missing from TCRdb's copy, which holds only in-frame ones; the method was immunoSEQ multiplex PCR. This sample contains about 190,000 clones. The germline CDR1 and CDR2 sequences are SGHRS and YFSETQ. The V segment lost 5 bases and the J segment 6 bases; nucleotides outside the gene matches: 5. The CDR3 has 15 residues. The J gene is TRBJ2-1, the V gene TRBV5-1; 13 nucleotides line up with TRBD2. Sequenced sample: PBMCs. This clonotype was obtained from a man younger than 40 in good health and CMV-seronegative. The CDR3 nucleotides are TGCGCCAGCAGGGCCGGACTAGCGGGAGTCAATGAGCAGTTCTTC. Residues: CASRAGLAGVNEQFF.